Detailed here is one T cell receptor (beta chain). Repertoires were generated with immunoSEQ multiplex PCR, while TCRdb's copy carries only in-frame clones and drops some. The sample lists about 19,000 clones; roughly 36% were seen once. This sample is part of a study of graft-versus-host responses after intestinal transplantation. Germline CDR1 SGDLS, CDR2 YYNGEE. V lost 7 bases and J lost 8, with 21 bases in between. The length of the CDR3 is 15 residues. Cell sorting after the reaction yielded proliferating CFSE-low CD3+CD4+ and CD3+CD8+ responders. The sequence derives from a human patient who was an organ donor for intestinal transplantation. V is TRBV9 and J is TRBJ1-4; a weak D match, TRBD1 (5 bases). Specimen: alloreactive CD4+ T cells from a mixed lymphocyte reaction culture, collected before transplantation. Subset noted: CFSE-low proliferating T cells sorted from approximately 6-day pre-transplant mixed lymphocyte reaction (GvH or HvG direction). CDR3 amino acids: CASSGGFGVFEKLFF. The CDR3, as DNA: TGTGCCAGCTCTGGGGGGTTCGGCGTGTTCGAAAAACTGTTTTTT. The full variable domain, its missing parts supplied by reference TRBV9 and TRBJ1-4, is DSGVTQTPKHLITATGQRVTLRCSPRSGDLSVYWYQQSLDQGLQFLIQYYNGEERAKGNILERFSAQQFPDLHSELNLSSLELGDSALYFCASSGGFGVFEKLFFGSGTQLSVL.